This T cell receptor beta chain stems from a study of T cell clonotyping in hematopoietic cell transplantation. The protocol was immunoSEQ multiplex PCR, while the TCRdb copy is restricted to in-frame clones and leaves out a portion. The repertoire holds approximately 30,000 clones, roughly 84% seen once, with 1.8% in the top ten. Trimming pared 1 base from V and 3 bases from J, leaving 6 bases between. Germline CDR1 and CDR2: SGHAT and FQNNGV. The CDR3 sequence is 13 residues long. Time point here: recipient sample about 28 days before transplant, after cytoreduction. The V call is TRBV11-2, the J call TRBJ1-2, with unresolved D. The receptor's source is a man aged 35-49 years with acute myeloid leukemia. Some clones in this sample may be carry-over from other donors' samples. Sequencing used peripheral blood mononuclear cells, obtained before stem cell transplant. CDR3 sequence reads: CASSLGLDYGYTF. The DNA for the CDR3 is TGTGCCAGCAGCTTAGGACTGGACTATGGCTACACCTTC. Combining the CDR3 with reference TRBV11-2 and TRBJ1-2 gives the whole variable domain EAGVAQSPRYKIIEKRQSVAFWCNPISGHATLYWYQQILGQGPKLLIQFQNNGVVDDSQLPKDRFSAERLKGVDSTLKIQPAKLEDSAVYLCASSLGLDYGYTFGSGTRLTVV.